Only a few counts were recorded for the clone carrying this T cell receptor (beta chain). Its antigen is as yet unknown. These data are taken from a study of blood T cells in healthy people across ages. Study findings and constraints: Relative to aged donors, long-lived donors carried more naive CD4+ cells and displayed higher diversity. One million T cells yielded diversity estimates that were considered underestimates.

J gave up 5 bases and V 0 bases, and 8 bases lay outside the gene matches. The CDR3 length is 17 residues. The germline CDR1 and CDR2 sequences are MNHEY and SMNVEV (reference sequence). It was with a sample-barcoded 5' primer and a J-beta primer mix that a second PCR of about 7 to 12 cycles was run. TCRdb reanalysed the 5' RACE reads using MiXCR and keeps one entry per CDR3 protein. This sample has fewer than 900,000 distinct CDR3 sequences, with roughly 47% found just once. Sequenced material: blood. This TCR came from a woman aged 55-75 years in good health. The chain has TRBV27 and TRBJ1-5; 9 nucleotides align to TRBD1. The CDR3 is CASSLSGEGTGYQPQHF. The CDR3 DNA sequence: TGTGCCAGCAGTTTATCGGGGGAGGGGACAGGGTATCAGCCCCAGCATTTT.